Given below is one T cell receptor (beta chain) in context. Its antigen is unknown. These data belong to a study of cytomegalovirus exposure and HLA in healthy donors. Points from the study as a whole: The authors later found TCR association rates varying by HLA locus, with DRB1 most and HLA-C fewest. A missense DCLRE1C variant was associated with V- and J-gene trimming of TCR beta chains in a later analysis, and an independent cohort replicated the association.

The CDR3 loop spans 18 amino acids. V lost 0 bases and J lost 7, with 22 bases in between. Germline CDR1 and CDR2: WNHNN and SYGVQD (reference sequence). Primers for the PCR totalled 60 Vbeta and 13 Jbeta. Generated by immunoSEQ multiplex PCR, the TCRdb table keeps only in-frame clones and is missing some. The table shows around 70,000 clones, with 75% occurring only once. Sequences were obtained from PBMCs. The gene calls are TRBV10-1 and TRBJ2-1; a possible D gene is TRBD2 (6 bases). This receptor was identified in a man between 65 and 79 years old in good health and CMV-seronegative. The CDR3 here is CASSESFSGTGDGNEQFF. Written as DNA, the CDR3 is TGCGCCAGCAGTGAGTCTTTTAGCGGAACAGGAGATGGGAATGAGCAGTTCTTC.